This T cell receptor beta chain is drawn from a study of blood T cell repertoires in COVID-19 (TCRdb year 2020). At the level of the whole study: Collaborator samples came from the United States, Italy and Spain and covered acute and convalescent phases of COVID-19. The repertoires were released in a freely available public database meant as a resource for research on the immune response to SARS-CoV-2. The samples were drawn from the first 160 participants of the ongoing ImmuneRACE study and from 950 to 1,500 subjects provided by 6 global collaborators. Deeply sampled blood TCRbeta repertoires from subjects exposed to, actively infected with, or recovered from COVID-19 were included in the dataset. HLA class I and class II types, where available, came from metadata supplied by the sample provider rather than from assay-based typing. The prospective study material was composed of cDNA or gDNA derived from T cells, B-cell-depleted T cells, or PBMCs. Nearly every sample came with metadata listing a de-identified subject ID, COVID-19 status, age in years and sex. What the study reported, not specific to this receptor: How much clinical and demographic metadata was included differed by source and by participant, and the metadata was provided uncurated.

Enrolling through a virtual design, the prospective study's participants ranged in age from roughly 18 to 90 years and lived across 24 United States geographic areas. In the prospective study, participants were assigned to cohorts based on the clinical history participants reported in a screening survey and a study questionnaire. Mobile phlebotomists in the prospective study collected whole blood, serum and a nasopharyngeal or oropharyngeal swab from every participant. Participants in the prospective study had the option to provide additional blood draws and questionnaires over a roughly 2-month period. Before DNA extraction, prospective study blood samples were shipped either frozen or at room temperature. On this clone: Its binding antigen is unknown. Base-call qualities are not available, and no considerably larger clone is one nucleotide away.

The immunoSEQ Assay, a bias-controlled multiplex PCR, was used to amplify TCRbeta CDR3 regions from genomic DNA. From the authors' description of their analysis: Nucleated cell counts per sample were estimated from amplification of reference gene primers within the assay. To quantify the absolute abundance of each unique TCRbeta CDR3 rearrangement, sequence reads were collapsed and filtered. For each sample, productive Simpson clonality was calculated as the square root of Simpson's diversity index across productive rearrangements. In its TCRdb copy, this immuneACCESS table keeps in-frame sequences only and misses some clones. Where compared with another copy, unresolved V genes explain less than half of these, and the others have no known cause. V and J calls plus clone size are reproduced from that table; the DNA served to infer D and trimming. Here the sample has roughly 69,000 clones; more than 80% occur a single time. The top ten clonotypes cover approximately 3.8% of the sample.

This receptor was obtained from a woman aged 40-49 years with acute COVID-19. The sequencing sample was made of PBMCs or T cells enriched from blood (not recorded which).

The bases are TGTGCCAGTAGTTCCGATTCGACAGGGGGCTACGAGCAGTACTTC. Its protein reads: CASSSDSTGGYEQYF. This sequence uses TRBV19 and TRBJ2-7, and 9 bases in between align with TRBD1. CDR1 and CDR2 are read off the germline V gene (reference sequence) as LNHDA and SQIVND. The CDR3 goes from the cysteine to the phenylalanine over 15 residues. The DNA shown is the 45-base CDR3, in frame from base 1. Trimming takes 5 bases off V and 3 bases off J; junction bases not matched to a gene: 8.